What follows are 15 T cell receptor beta chains derived from one specimen sequenced in a study of beta chain features in type 1 diabetes. Expressed TCRB transcripts got sequenced, as all isolated RNA was reverse transcribed. Clones were sequenced by immunoSEQ multiplex PCR, and TCRdb holds only the in-frame ones, with some missing. The sample holds under 250,000 clones, approximately 10% seen once. Sequenced: central memory CD4+ T cells from blood. All receptors derive from a man aged 18-30 years in good health.

This clone was seen a few times. The chain joins TRBV29-1 to TRBJ2-3, with TRBD1 matching over 7 bases. CDR3 length: 13 amino acids. Germline-derived CDR1 and CDR2 are SQVTM and ANQGSEA. V lost 8 bases, J lost 2 bases, and 7 bases stayed unmatched. In DNA form, the CDR3 reads TGCAGCTCCGAGGGACAGATCACAGATACGCAGTATTTT. Translating gives CSSEGQITDTQYF.

This clone has a handful of counts. This chain connects TRBV9 to TRBJ1-1; D possibly corresponds to TRBD1 (5 bases). V gave up 0 bases and J gave up 6 bases, with 9 bases separating them. Germline CDR1 SGDLS, CDR2 YYNGEE. The CDR3 has 13 amino acids. Here the CDR3 reads CASSVGEGAEAFF. The CDR3 DNA reads TGTGCCAGCAGCGTAGGGGAAGGGGCTGAAGCTTTCTTT.

This chain connects TRBV6-6 to TRBJ2-3; 7 nucleotides align to TRBD2. The CDR3 runs to 14 residues. V dropped 6 bases and J dropped 3; count of bases not matched to a gene: 6. Germline V gene sequence: CDR1 MNHNY, CDR2 SVGAGI (reference sequence). This CDR3 reads CASSPRGLTDTQYF. The CDR3 nucleotides are TGTGCCAGCAGCCCGAGGGGACTAACAGATACGCAGTATTTT.

This clone was observed a few times. The V and J genes are TRBV19 and TRBJ2-1; no clear D. This CDR3 is 13 amino acids long. V was pared by 5 bases and J by 3 bases, with 8 bases between. CDR1 is LNHDA, CDR2 SQIVND, per germline (reference sequence). The DNA for the CDR3 is TGTGCCAGTAGTCGCGTCGGCTACAATGAGCAGTTCTTC. It codes for CASSRVGYNEQFF.

At least ten counts were recorded for this clone. This chain uses TRBV2 with TRBJ2-2; 10 bases are a match to TRBD1. This CDR3 spans 15 amino acids. Trimming took 4 bases from V and 1 from J; bases not matched to a gene: 0. CDR1 SNHLY and CDR2 FYNNEI come from the germline V gene. CDR3 protein: CASSGDRGNTGELFF. The CDR3 nucleotides are TGTGCCAGCAGTGGGGACAGGGGGAACACCGGGGAGCTGTTTTTT. The whole variable domain, filled in from reference TRBV2 and TRBJ2-2, reads EPEVTQTPSHQVTQMGQEVILRCVPISNHLYFYWYRQILGQKVEFLVSFYNNEISEKSEIFDDQFSVERPDGSNFTLKIRSTKLEDSAMYFCASSGDRGNTGELFFGEGSRLTVL.

This clone was observed a few times. This same CDR3 is encoded by further DNA sequences in the sample. The chain recombines TRBV9 with TRBJ1-3; D gene unclear. Between the trimmed V and J ends, which lost 0 bases and 4 bases, there was a span of 11 bases. Germline V gene sequence: CDR1 SGDLS, CDR2 YYNGEE. The CDR3 loop spans 15 amino acids. CDR3 region: CASSVATGSGNTIYF. Here the CDR3 DNA reads TGTGCCAGCAGCGTAGCTACTGGGAGCGGAAACACCATATATTTT.

Concerning this clone: Other DNA sequences of this sample code for an identical CDR3. CDR3 DNA sequence: TGTGCCAGCAGCCGGAATCAGGGGTGGGAAGAGACCCAGTACTTC. Its protein is CASSRNQGWEETQYF. The chain links TRBV13 to TRBJ2-5; D possibly corresponds to TRBD1 (6 bases). The ends were cut back, 5 bases at V and 3 bases at J, with 16 bases in the middle. CDR3 length: 15 residues. Looked up from germline, CDR1 is PRHDT and CDR2 is FYEKMQ (reference sequence).

This clone was picked up a small number of times. The gene calls are TRBV7-9 and TRBJ2-5; D ambiguous. This CDR3 has 15 amino acids. The ends were cut back, 3 bases at V and 0 bases at J, with 11 bases in the middle. Germline V lookup: CDR1 SEHNR, CDR2 FQNEAQ (reference sequence). As DNA, the CDR3 is TGTGCCAGCAGCTTGTACGTCGGGTACCAAGAGACCCAGTACTTC. Translation gives CASSLYVGYQETQYF.

The chain is built from TRBV7-2 and TRBJ2-5; D may be TRBD1 (6 bases). V was pared by 5 bases and J by 4 bases, with 20 bases between. The germline gives CDR1 SGHTA, CDR2 FQGNSA. The length of the CDR3 is 16 residues. The CDR3 DNA reads as TGTGCCAGCAGCGTCATCCAGGGGTTGGGGGCAGAGACCCAGTACTTC. Amino acids: CASSVIQGLGAETQYF.

The chain combines TRBV12-5 with TRBJ2-5; unclear D gene. V lost 6 bases and J lost 4, with 18 bases in between. Germline CDR1 and CDR2: LGHNT and FRNRAP. The CDR3 contains 15 residues. CDR3 sequence (DNA): TGTGCTAGTGGCCCCCCGGCCCCCCTGGGAGAGACCCAGTACTTC. Translation: CASGPPAPLGETQYF.

This clone was detected only a few times. J is TRBJ2-7 and V is TRBV11-2, with D hard to call. The length of the CDR3 is 13 residues. From germline, CDR1 is SGHAT and CDR2 FQNNGV. V lost 5 bases, J lost 3 bases, and 11 bases lay in between. CDR3: CASSPTNYYEQYF. The CDR3 nucleotides are TGTGCCAGCAGCCCGACAAATTACTACGAGCAGTACTTC.

This clone was recorded a few times. The chain recombines TRBV7-2 with TRBJ2-5; the D gene is possibly TRBD2 (6 bases). With 3 bases removed from V and 4 bases from J, the gap between germline ends came to 15 bases. Germline CDR1 SGHTA, CDR2 FQGNSA. The CDR3 runs 15 residues. The DNA for the CDR3 is TGTGCCAGCAGCTTGGGGACTGGTAGGGGAGAGACCCAGTACTTC. Encoded protein: CASSLGTGRGETQYF.

In this sample, this clone turned up a few times. J is TRBJ2-2 and V is TRBV18; 9 nucleotides match TRBD2. The CDR3 extends over 15 amino acids. J gave up 1 base and V 3 bases, and 0 bases lay outside the gene matches. CDR1 is KGHSH and CDR2 is LQKENI in the germline V gene. The CDR3 region is CASSPTSGNTGELFF. In nucleotides, the CDR3 is TGTGCCAGCTCACCGACTAGCGGGAACACCGGGGAGCTGTTTTTT. The whole variable domain, filled in from reference TRBV18 and TRBJ2-2, reads NAGVMQNPRHLVRRRGQEARLRCSPMKGHSHVYWYRQLPEEGLKFMVYLQKENIIDESGMPKERFSAEFPKEGPSILRIQQVVRGDSAAYFCASSPTSGNTGELFFGEGSRLTVL.

This clone came up many times. The chain carries TRBV18 and TRBJ2-3; D is perhaps TRBD1 or TRBD2 (5 bases each). The V gene's germline CDR1 is KGHSH and CDR2 LQKENI. The CDR3 covers 18 residues. Trimming shortened V by 5 bases and J by 5 bases, and 26 bases separated the two germline ends. The CDR3 DNA is TGTGCCAGCTCAGACCAATGGGCATGGACTCAAGGGGAAGATACGCAGTATTTT. Protein: CASSDQWAWTQGEDTQYF.

The chain is built from TRBV5-1 and TRBJ2-5, with D possibly called TRBD1 or TRBD2 (5 bases each). Near its end, the DNA agrees better with TRBJ2-7, so the J call may be wrong. Germline V gene lookup returns CDR1 SGHRS and CDR2 YFSETQ. The CDR3 sequence is 14 residues long. The CDR3 DNA follows: TGCGCCAGCAGCTTGGCCTACGGGGCGTACGAGCAGTACTTC. This encodes CASSLAYGAYEQYF.